This T cell receptor (beta chain) was observed in a study of T cell therapy after organ transplantation. The overall study: T cells were expanded 2 to 3 weeks with 30 CMV class I/II epitopes. Up to 6 doses were given at 2-week intervals. Long-term post-therapy samples: blood collected 20 to 29 weeks after completing therapy. Study-wide points: Low CD8+ T cell yield possibly reduced coverage, hiding nonresponder expansions.

As for time point: 20-29 weeks after completion of therapy. Sequencing used immunoSEQ multiplex PCR; TCRdb keeps in-frame clones, though not all of them. Of about 17,000 clones detected, approximately 83% appear once; the ten largest clones hold 30% to 35%. V gave up 3 bases and J gave up 1 base; unmatched junction bases: 6. The CDR3 is 16 amino acids. Germline V lookup: CDR1 SGHVS, CDR2 FQNEAQ. A word on this clone: The target antigen is unknown.

The sequences come from CD8+ T cells from blood, collected after autologous CMV-specific T cell therapy. This TCR was recovered from a human patient who had received a solid organ transplant and had CMV disease. Part of the T cell pool may stem from the graft donor. The rearrangement links TRBV7-8 to TRBJ1-1, with 9 bases fitting TRBD1. The CDR3 loop reads CASSFPRDRENTEAFF. CDR3 bases: TGTGCCAGCAGCTTCCCCCGGGACAGGGAGAACACTGAAGCTTTCTTT.